The TCR beta chain under discussion was sequenced for a study of T cells in Graves' hyperthyroidism and ophthalmopathy (dated by TCRdb to the late 2010s). Regarding the complete study: To identify distinguishing TCR V-J signatures, a discovery cohort of about 100 patients was used, comprising approximately 40 with Graves' ophthalmopathy and 57 with stable Graves' hyperthyroidism. An independent validation cohort of around 19 hyperthyroidism patients and approximately 17 patients who later progressed to ophthalmopathy tested prospective prediction of ophthalmopathy. The approximately 90 discovery patients were divided at random into training and test sets in a 7:3 ratio. In roughly six Graves' hyperthyroidism patients, the study also compared T-cell repertoires from thyroid tissue with T-cell repertoires from blood. After sampling, hyperthyroidism patients received methimazole starting at 30 mg daily, and ophthalmopathy patients received high-dose intravenous methylprednisolone. The paper describes TCR Vbeta CDR3 sequencing of roughly 130 peripheral blood samples, made up of under 50 ophthalmopathy patients, around 73 hyperthyroidism patients and 17 progressor patients.

Regarding this clonotype: No antigen is known for it. One base away there is no much larger clone; base qualities are not given.

Study-wide conclusions, independent of this receptor: Sample size was not statistically predetermined, and investigators were not blinded to group allocation. Ophthalmopathy was separated from stable hyperthyroidism by a 13 V-J signature model, with over 85% sensitivity and about 81% specificity obtained in cross-validation and 80%/75% obtained in testing. During validation, the model predicted progression to ophthalmopathy a median of around 7 months ahead of onset, with almost 71% sensitivity and 72% to 80% specificity. Most expanded thyroid clonotypes (frequency above 0.001) were also detected in blood, a finding suggesting that blood repertoires may reflect thyroid immune responses.

Via the germline V gene, CDR1 is SGHVS and CDR2 FQNEAQ. The CDR3 goes from the cysteine to the phenylalanine over 12 residues. The sequence is cut down to CDR3 DNA, 36 bases in frame from base 1. Relative to germline, V is 2 bases shorter and J is 7 bases shorter, with 9 bases between their ends. The study excluded patients with uncontrolled infections, other autoimmune diseases, pregnancy or lactation. Diagnoses relied on clinical symptoms, serum thyroxine and TRAb, thyroid ultrasound and orbital computed tomography. Total RNA was extracted with Trizol reagent, and quality was checked on an Agilent 2100 Bioanalyzer. The TCR beta CDR3 regions were amplified from the RNA transcripts. For the first round of RT-PCR on the TCR CDR3, the HTBI primer set was used together with the Qiagen OneStep RT-PCR kit. A second multiplex PCR round built the libraries, followed by size selection and purification. Sequencing of the libraries was done on an Illumina HiSeq2000 using paired-end 100 bp reads. In the authors' own workflow: SOAPnuke was used to process the raw data, with reads discarded if the reads contained adapters or uncalled bases, had a mean Phred below 15, or lacked an exact constant-primer or identifier match. High-quality paired reads were merged using COPE v1.2.5, and each unique nucleotide sequence was defined as a clonotype. Clonotypes were aligned to IMGT TRBV, TRBD and TRBJ reference segments using MiTCR v1.1. The analysis was restricted to V-J combinations with a frequency above 0.0001, which together covered 99.2% of the repertoires. A TCS score was defined as the ratio between F50 (clonal expansion) and ExV (chaos), using BLOSUM62-based TCRdist between CDR3 peptides within each V-J. Welch's t-statistics and random forest reduced 450 to 600 V-J features to 10 to 15, which were used in a naive Bayes classifier (R e1071). The Morisita-Horn index was used to measure how similar the thyroid and blood repertoires were. Using fastp at Q25 and MiXCR, TCRdb reprocessed the public reads and kept productive beta chains. Every distinct CDR3 protein forms one entry, paired with its most common genes and DNA. None of the V and J calls come from the authors' own analysis; TCRdb made them. This sample comprises 540,000 or so distinct CDR3 sequences, approximately 44% of them detected only once. The ten largest clonotypes hold around 20% of the sample.

This receptor was taken from an adult woman with Graves' disease, either hyperthyroidism or ophthalmopathy (not recorded which). The sample taken for sequencing was peripheral blood or thyroid tissue (not recorded which). The rearranged segments are TRBV7-8 and TRBJ2-7; 6 matching bases give a weak D call of TRBD2. The DNA sequence follows: TGTGCCAGCAGCTTAACGGAGGGTGAGCAGTACTTC. Its translation is CASSLTEGEQYF.